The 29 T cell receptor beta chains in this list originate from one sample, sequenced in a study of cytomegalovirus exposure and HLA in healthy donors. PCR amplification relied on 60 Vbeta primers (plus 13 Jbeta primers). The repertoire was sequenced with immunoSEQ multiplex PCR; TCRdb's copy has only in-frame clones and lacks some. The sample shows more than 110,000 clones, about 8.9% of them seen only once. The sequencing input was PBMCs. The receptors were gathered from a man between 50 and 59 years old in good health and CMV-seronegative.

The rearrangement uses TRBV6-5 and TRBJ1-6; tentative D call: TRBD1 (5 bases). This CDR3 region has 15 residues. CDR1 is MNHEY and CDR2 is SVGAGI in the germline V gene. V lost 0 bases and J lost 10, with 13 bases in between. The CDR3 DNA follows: TGTGCCAGCAGTTACTCGATTCAGGGAAACTCACCCCTCCACTTT. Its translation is CASSYSIQGNSPLHF.

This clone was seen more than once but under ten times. The chain's CDR3 is CATYDRGRNTEAFF. The CDR3 nucleotides read TGTGCCACCTATGACAGGGGACGGAACACTGAAGCTTTCTTT. The V call is TRBV11-2, the J call TRBJ1-1, with 8 bases that match TRBD1. V trimming: 10 bases; J trimming: 1 base; junction bases outside the gene matches: 8. The CDR3 covers 14 residues. Germline CDR1 reads SGHAT; CDR2 reads FQNNGV.

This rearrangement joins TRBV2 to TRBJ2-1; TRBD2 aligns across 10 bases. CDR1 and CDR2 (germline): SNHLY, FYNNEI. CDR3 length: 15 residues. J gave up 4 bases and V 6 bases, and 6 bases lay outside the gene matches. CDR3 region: CASSALAGVYNEQFF. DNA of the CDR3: TGTGCCAGCAGCGCCCTAGCGGGAGTTTACAATGAGCAGTTCTTC.

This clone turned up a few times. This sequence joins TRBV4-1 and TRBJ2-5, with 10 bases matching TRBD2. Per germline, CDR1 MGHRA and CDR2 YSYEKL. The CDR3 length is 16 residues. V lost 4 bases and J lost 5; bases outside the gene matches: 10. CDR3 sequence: CASSLNPSGGAETQYF. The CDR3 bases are TGCGCCAGCAGCCTTAACCCCAGCGGGGGGGCCGAGACCCAGTACTTC.

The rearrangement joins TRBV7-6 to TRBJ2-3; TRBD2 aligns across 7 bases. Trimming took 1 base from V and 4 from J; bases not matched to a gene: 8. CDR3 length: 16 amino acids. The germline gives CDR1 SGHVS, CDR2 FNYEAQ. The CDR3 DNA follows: TGTGCCAGCAGCTTAGATGCGGGGAGGGGTTCAGATACGCAGTATTTT. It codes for CASSLDAGRGSDTQYF.

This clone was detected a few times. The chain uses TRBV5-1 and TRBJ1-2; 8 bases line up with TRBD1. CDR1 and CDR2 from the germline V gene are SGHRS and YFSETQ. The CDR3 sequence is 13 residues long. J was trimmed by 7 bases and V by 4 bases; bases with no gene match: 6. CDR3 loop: CASSPGTGFGYTF. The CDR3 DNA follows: TGCGCCAGCAGCCCCGGGACAGGCTTTGGCTACACCTTC.

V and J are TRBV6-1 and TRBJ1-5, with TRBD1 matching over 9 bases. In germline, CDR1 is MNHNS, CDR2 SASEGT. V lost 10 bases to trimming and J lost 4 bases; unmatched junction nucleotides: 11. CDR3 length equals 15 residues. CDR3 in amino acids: CATCPGQGGNQPQHF. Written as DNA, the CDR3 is TGTGCCACCTGTCCGGGACAGGGTGGAAATCAGCCCCAGCATTTT.

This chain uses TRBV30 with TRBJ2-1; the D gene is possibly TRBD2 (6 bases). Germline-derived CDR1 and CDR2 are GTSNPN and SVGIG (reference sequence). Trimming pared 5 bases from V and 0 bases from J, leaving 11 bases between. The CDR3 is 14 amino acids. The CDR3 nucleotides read TGTGCCTGGGCCGGGGGAAGCTCCTACAATGAGCAGTTCTTC. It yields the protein CAWAGGSSYNEQFF.

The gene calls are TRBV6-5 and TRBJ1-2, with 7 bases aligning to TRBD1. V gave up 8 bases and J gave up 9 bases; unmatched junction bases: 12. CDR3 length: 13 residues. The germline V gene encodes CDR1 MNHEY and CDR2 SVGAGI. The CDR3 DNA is TGTGCCAGCGGCAGACAGGGTTCTTCCAGCTACACCTTC. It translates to CASGRQGSSSYTF.

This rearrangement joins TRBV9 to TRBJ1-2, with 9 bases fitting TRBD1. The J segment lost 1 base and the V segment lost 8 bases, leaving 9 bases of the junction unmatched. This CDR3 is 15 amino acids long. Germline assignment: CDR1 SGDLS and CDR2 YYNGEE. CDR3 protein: CASTEGQGRNYGYTF. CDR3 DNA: TGTGCCAGTACGGAGGGACAGGGCCGTAACTATGGCTACACCTTC.

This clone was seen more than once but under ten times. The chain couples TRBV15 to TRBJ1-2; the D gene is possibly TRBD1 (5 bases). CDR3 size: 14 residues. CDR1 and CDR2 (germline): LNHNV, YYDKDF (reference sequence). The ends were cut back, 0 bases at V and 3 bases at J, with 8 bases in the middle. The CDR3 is CATSRERGDYGYTF. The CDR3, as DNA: TGTGCCACCAGCAGAGAAAGGGGCGACTATGGCTACACCTTC.

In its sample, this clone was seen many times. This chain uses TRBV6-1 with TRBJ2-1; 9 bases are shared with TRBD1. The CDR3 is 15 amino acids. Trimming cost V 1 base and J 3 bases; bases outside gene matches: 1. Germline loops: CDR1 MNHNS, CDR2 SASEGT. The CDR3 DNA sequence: TGTGCCAGCAGTGAAGAGACAGGGGGCTACAATGAGCAGTTCTTC. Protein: CASSEETGGYNEQFF.

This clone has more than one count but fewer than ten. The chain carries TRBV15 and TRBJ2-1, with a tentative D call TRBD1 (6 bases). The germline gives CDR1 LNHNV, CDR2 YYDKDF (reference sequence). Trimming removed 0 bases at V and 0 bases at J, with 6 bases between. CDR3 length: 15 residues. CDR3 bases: TGTGCCACCAGCAGAGACAGGGGCTCCTACAATGAGCAGTTCTTC. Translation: CATSRDRGSYNEQFF.

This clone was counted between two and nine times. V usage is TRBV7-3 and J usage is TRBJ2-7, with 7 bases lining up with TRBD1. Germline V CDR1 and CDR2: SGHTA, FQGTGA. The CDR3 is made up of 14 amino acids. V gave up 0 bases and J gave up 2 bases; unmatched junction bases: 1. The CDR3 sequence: CASSLTGQTYEQYF. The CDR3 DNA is TGTGCCAGCAGCTTAACGGGACAGACCTACGAGCAGTACTTC. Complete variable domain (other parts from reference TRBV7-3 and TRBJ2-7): GAGVSQTPSNKVTEKGKYVELRCDPISGHTALYWYRQSLGQGPEFLIYFQGTGAADDSGLPNDRFFAVRPEGSVSTLKIQRTERGDSAVYLCASSLTGQTYEQYFGPGTRLTVT.

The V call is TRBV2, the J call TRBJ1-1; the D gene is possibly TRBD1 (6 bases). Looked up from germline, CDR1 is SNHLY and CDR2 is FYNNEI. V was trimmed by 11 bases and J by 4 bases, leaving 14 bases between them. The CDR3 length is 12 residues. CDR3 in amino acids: CAEARGTTEAFF. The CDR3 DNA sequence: TGTGCCGAAGCGAGGGGGACCACTGAAGCTTTCTTT.

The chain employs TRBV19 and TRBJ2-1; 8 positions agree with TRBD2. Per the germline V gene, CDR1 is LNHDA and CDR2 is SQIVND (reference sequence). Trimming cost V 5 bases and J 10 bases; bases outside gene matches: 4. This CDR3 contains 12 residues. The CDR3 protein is CASSGLAGEQFF. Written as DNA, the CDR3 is TGTGCCAGTAGTGGATTAGCGGGGGAGCAGTTCTTC.

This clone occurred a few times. The CDR3 is CASSLFRSGTGYNEQFF. In DNA, the CDR3 is TGTGCCAGCAGTTTATTCCGCTCCGGGACAGGGTACAATGAGCAGTTCTTC. The V gene is TRBV27, the J gene TRBJ2-1, with TRBD1 matching over 9 bases. The CDR3 covers 17 residues. Germline CDR1 MNHEY, CDR2 SMNVEV (reference sequence). The V gene end was trimmed by 1 base and the J gene end by 4 bases; junction bases not matched to a gene: 8.

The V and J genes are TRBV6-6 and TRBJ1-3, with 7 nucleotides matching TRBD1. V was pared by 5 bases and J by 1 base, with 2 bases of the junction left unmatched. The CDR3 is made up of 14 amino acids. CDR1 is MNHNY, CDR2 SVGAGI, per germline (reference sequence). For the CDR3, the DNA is TGTGCCAGCAGTCCGGACAGGTCTGGAAACACCATATATTTT. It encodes CASSPDRSGNTIYF.

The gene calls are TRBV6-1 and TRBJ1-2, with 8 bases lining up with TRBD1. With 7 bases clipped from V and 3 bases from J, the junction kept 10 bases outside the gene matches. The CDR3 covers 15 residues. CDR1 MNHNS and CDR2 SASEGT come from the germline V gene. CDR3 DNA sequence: TGTGCCAGCATCAGGACAGGGACACCCGACTATGGCTACACCTTC. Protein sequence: CASIRTGTPDYGYTF.

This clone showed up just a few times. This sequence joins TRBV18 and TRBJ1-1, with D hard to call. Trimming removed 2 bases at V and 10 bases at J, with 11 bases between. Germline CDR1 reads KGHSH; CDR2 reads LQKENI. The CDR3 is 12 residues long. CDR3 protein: CASSPIAEGAFF. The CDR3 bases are TGTGCCAGCTCACCAATAGCAGAAGGAGCTTTCTTT.

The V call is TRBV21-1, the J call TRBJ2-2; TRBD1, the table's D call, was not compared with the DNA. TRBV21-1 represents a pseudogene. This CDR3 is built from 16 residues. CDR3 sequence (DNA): TGTGCCAGCAGCACGGGACACCCTTGGGACACCGGGGAGCTGTTTTTT. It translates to CASSTGHPWDTGELFF.

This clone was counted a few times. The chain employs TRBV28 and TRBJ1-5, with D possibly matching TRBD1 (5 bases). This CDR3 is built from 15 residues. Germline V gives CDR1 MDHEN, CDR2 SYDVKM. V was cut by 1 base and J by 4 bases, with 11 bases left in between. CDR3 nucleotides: TGTGCCAGCAGTTTATCCGGGGGAAGGAATCAGCCCCAGCATTTT. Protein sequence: CASSLSGGRNQPQHF.

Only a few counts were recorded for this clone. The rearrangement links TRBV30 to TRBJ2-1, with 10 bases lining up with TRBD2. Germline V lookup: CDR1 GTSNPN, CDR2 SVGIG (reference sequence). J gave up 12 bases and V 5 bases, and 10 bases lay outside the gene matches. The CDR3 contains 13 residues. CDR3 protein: CAWVSGRAGGQFF. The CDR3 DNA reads TGTGCCTGGGTGAGCGGGAGGGCCGGGGGGCAGTTCTTC.

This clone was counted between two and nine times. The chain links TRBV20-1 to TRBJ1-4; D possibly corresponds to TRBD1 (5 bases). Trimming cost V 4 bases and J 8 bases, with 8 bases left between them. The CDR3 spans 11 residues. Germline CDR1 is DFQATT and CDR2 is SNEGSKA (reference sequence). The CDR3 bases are TGCAGTGCTACCCGGGGGGAAAAACTGTTTTTT. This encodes CSATRGEKLFF.

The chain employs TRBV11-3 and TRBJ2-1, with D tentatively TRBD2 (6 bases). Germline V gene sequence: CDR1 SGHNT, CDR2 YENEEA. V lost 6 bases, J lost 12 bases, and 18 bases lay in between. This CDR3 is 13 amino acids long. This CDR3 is CASSLTYRDLQFF. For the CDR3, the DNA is TGTGCCAGCAGTTTGACTTATCGGGACTTGCAGTTCTTC.

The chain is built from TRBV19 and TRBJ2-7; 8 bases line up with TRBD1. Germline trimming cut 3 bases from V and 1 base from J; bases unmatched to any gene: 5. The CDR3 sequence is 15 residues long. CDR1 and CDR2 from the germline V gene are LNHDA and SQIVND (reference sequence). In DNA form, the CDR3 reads TGTGCCAGTAGTATTGGACAGGGCCTTTCCTACGAGCAGTACTTC. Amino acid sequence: CASSIGQGLSYEQYF.

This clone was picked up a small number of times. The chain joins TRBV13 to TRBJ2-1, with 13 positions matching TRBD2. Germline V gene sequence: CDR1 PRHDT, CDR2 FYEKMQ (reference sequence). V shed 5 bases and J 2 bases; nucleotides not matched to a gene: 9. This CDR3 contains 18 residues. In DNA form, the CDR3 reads TGTGCCAGCAGCCAAGGACTAGCGGGGGCCGATACCTACAATGAGCAGTTCTTC. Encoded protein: CASSQGLAGADTYNEQFF. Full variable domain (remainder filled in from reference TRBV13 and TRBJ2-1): AAGVIQSPRHLIKEKRETATLKCYPIPRHDTVYWYQQGPGQDPQFLISFYEKMQSDKGSIPDRFSAQQFSDYHSELNMSSLELGDSALYFCASSQGLAGADTYNEQFFGPGTRLTVL.

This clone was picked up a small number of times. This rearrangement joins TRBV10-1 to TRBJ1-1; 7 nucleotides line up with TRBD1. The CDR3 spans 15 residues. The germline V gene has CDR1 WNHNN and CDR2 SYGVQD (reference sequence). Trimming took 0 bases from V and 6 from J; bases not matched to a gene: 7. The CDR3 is CASSESKGAVAEAFF. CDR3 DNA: TGCGCCAGCAGTGAGTCGAAGGGGGCGGTGGCTGAAGCTTTCTTT.

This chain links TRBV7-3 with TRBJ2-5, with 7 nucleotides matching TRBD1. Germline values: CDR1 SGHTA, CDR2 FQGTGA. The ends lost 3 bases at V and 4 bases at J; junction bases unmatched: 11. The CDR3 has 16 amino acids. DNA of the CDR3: TGTGCCAGCAGCTTGGAACCGGGACAGCCAGTAGAGACCCAGTACTTC. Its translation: CASSLEPGQPVETQYF.